The 10 T cell receptor beta chains below were found in one sample sequenced in a study of blood T cell repertoires in COVID-19. TCRdb's copy holds only in-frame clones and misses some; the assay was immunoSEQ multiplex PCR. The data contain 53,000 or so clones, around 80% of them singletons. Sample: peripheral blood. These receptors were collected from a man aged 55 to 70 with acute or convalescent COVID-19.

This chain uses TRBV28 with TRBJ1-6; 7 bases agree with TRBD1. The V gene end was trimmed by 3 bases and the J gene end by 5 bases; junction bases not matched to a gene: 1. Germline V gene data show CDR1 as MDHEN and CDR2 as SYDVKM. The length of the CDR3 is 14 residues. CDR3 sequence: CASSFDRDNSPLHF. The CDR3 DNA follows: TGTGCCAGCAGTTTCGACAGGGATAATTCACCCCTCCACTTT.

The J gene is TRBJ2-1, the V gene TRBV9, with 7 bases identical to TRBD2. The CDR3 is 14 residues long. Germline CDR1 and CDR2: SGDLS and YYNGEE. Trimming at V came to 3 bases and at J to 4 bases, leaving 4 bases not matched to a gene. The CDR3 nucleotides are TGTGCCAGCAGCGAAGGGACTAATTACAATGAGCAGTTCTTC. Translated, it gives CASSEGTNYNEQFF.

Only one count was recorded for this clone. V and J are TRBV6-6 and TRBJ1-6; unclear D gene. This CDR3 has 13 amino acids. With 5 bases removed from V and 10 bases from J, the gap between germline ends came to 12 bases. Germline assignment: CDR1 MNHNY and CDR2 SVGAGI (reference sequence). In DNA form, the CDR3 reads TGTGCCAGCAGTCTACGGGAATTATCACCCCTCCACTTT. Amino acid sequence: CASSLRELSPLHF.

This clone was detected only a few times. This chain joins TRBV3-1 (or the pseudogene TRBV3-2) and TRBJ2-3, with 7 bases matching TRBD2. The CDR3 has 19 amino acids. Trimming took 0 bases from V and 2 from J; bases not matched to a gene: 14. Germline CDR1 and CDR2: LGHDT and YNNKEL (reference sequence). This CDR3 reads CASSQEGELAPHYTDTQYF. DNA of the CDR3: TGTGCCAGCAGCCAAGAAGGGGAACTAGCGCCACATTACACAGATACGCAGTATTTT.

This chain uses TRBV27 with TRBJ2-5; D gene unclear. The CDR3 has 13 residues. The V end was cut by 2 bases, the J end by 7 bases, with 11 bases between. Germline V gene data show CDR1 as MNHEY and CDR2 as SMNVEV (reference sequence). The CDR3 DNA sequence: TGTGCCAGCAGTTTAGAGATAGCCGGGACCCAGTACTTC. It translates to CASSLEIAGTQYF.

The chain links TRBV15 to TRBJ1-2; 9 nucleotides line up with TRBD1. V dropped 2 bases and J dropped 7; count of bases not matched to a gene: 11. This CDR3 has 16 amino acids. Looked up from germline, CDR1 is LNHNV and CDR2 is YYDKDF (reference sequence). The CDR3 region has the DNA TGTGCCACCAGCAGATCCCGGGACAGGGAAGGTGCTGGCTACACCTTC. Translating gives CATSRSRDREGAGYTF. Looking up the rest from reference TRBV15 and TRBJ1-2 gives the full variable domain: DAMVIQNPRYQVTQFGKPVTLSCSQTLNHNVMYWYQQKSSQAPKLLFHYYDKDFNNEADTPDNFQSRRPNTSFCFLDIRSPGLGDTAMYLCATSRSRDREGAGYTFGSGTRLTVV.

The table lists this clone with a few counts. The rearrangement links TRBV7-8 to TRBJ2-1; D perhaps matches TRBD1 (6 bases). The CDR3 length is 15 residues. Trimming stripped 5 bases from V and 3 bases from J, with 14 bases between. In germline, CDR1 is SGHVS, CDR2 FQNEAQ. The CDR3: CASSKRAQGYNEQFF. The CDR3 DNA reads as TGTGCCAGCAGCAAAAGGGCACAGGGCTACAATGAGCAGTTCTTC.

The chain carries TRBV19 and TRBJ2-5, with D perhaps matching TRBD1 (6 bases). The CDR3 loop spans 14 amino acids. Germline V CDR1 and CDR2: LNHDA, SQIVND (reference sequence). Trimming took 5 bases from V and 5 from J, leaving 15 bases between them. Written as DNA, the CDR3 is TGTGCCAGTAGTGAACAGGGTCGGAAGGAGACCCAGTACTTC. Its translation is CASSEQGRKETQYF.

The rearrangement uses TRBV9 and TRBJ2-3; perhaps TRBD2 as D (5 bases). Germline V gene data show CDR1 as SGDLS and CDR2 as YYNGEE. Trimming left V 0 bases short and J 2 bases short, with 7 bases between. CDR3 size: 14 residues. The CDR3 sequence is CASSVAGNTDTQYF. For the CDR3, the DNA is TGTGCCAGCAGCGTAGCCGGGAACACAGATACGCAGTATTTT.

V gene TRBV30 combines with J gene TRBJ1-6; D is unclear. This CDR3 is built from 13 residues. Trimming took 0 bases from V and 8 from J, leaving 8 bases between them. Germline-derived CDR1 and CDR2 are GTSNPN and SVGIG (reference sequence). The CDR3 DNA follows: TGTGCCTGGAGTGTCCGGGTTTATTCACCCCTCCACTTT. Its translation: CAWSVRVYSPLHF.